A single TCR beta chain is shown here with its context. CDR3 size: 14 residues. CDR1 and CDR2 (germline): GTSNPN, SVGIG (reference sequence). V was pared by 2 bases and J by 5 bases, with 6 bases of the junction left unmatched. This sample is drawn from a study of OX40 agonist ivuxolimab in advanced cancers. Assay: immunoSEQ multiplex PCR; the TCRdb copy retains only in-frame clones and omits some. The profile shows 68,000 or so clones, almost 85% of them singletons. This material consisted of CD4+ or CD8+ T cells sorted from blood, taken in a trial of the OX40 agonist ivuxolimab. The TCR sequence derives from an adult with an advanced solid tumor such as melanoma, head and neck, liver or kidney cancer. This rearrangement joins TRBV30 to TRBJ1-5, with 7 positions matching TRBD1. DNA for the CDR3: TGTGCCTGGAGTCTGACAGGGAGGGATCAGCCCCAGCATTTT. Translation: CAWSLTGRDQPQHF.